These 23 T cell receptor beta chains were sequenced from one sample in a study of blood T cells in healthy people across ages. The use of a sample-barcoded 5' primer and a J-beta primer mix characterized a second PCR of about 7 to 12 cycles. In TCRdb, the 5' RACE reads were re-called with MiXCR into one record per CDR3 protein. The table records hundreds of thousands of distinct CDR3 sequences, about 34% of them present only once. Sequenced input: blood. The receptors shown here come from a man aged 18 to 29 in good health.

The chain uses TRBV7-3 and TRBJ2-1, with TRBD1 identical over 8 bases. This CDR3 is built from 15 residues. In germline, CDR1 is SGHTA, CDR2 FQGTGA. V was clipped by 4 bases and J by 6 bases; unmatched bases: 8. CDR3 amino acids: CASSYAAGGLNEQFF. The CDR3 region has the DNA TGTGCCAGCAGCTACGCGGCAGGGGGCCTCAATGAGCAGTTCTTC.

Notes on this clonotype: This sequence may be a read error, since a much larger clone differs from it by one base. The gene calls are TRBV15 and TRBJ2-3, with D possibly being TRBD2 (6 bases). The CDR3 runs 14 residues. The V gene's germline CDR1 is LNHNV and CDR2 YYDKDF (reference sequence). V was trimmed by 11 bases and J by 3 bases, leaving 18 bases between them. DNA for the CDR3: TGTGCCGCTAAACAGTCCGGGGGTACAGATACGCAGTATTTT. As protein: CAAKQSGGTDTQYF.

The sample holds a few counts of this clonotype. The chain uses TRBV7-2 and TRBJ2-3; D may be TRBD2 (6 bases). Germline lookup yields CDR1 SGHTA and CDR2 FQGNSA. Trimming pared 1 base from V and 3 bases from J, leaving 11 bases between. This CDR3 has 15 amino acids. The DNA for the CDR3 is TGTGCCAGCAGCTTAGACAGGAGGGAGACAGATACGCAGTATTTT. Amino acids: CASSLDRRETDTQYF.

The chain carries TRBV12-3 or TRBV12-4 and TRBJ1-1, with D possibly being TRBD1 (5 bases). This CDR3 spans 14 amino acids. Deletions cut 3 bases from V and 3 bases from J, with 11 bases between. CDR3 residues: CASSLRGYYTEAFF. Here the CDR3 DNA reads TGTGCCAGCAGTTTGAGGGGTTATTACACTGAAGCTTTCTTT.

This clonotype was observed a single time. This may be a read error, as it is one base from a much larger clone. The J gene is TRBJ1-2, the V gene TRBV20-1; D is unresolved. Per germline, CDR1 DFQATT and CDR2 SNEGSKA (reference sequence). The CDR3 covers 13 residues. As DNA, the CDR3 is TGCGGTGCTAGAGCGGGCAGGCGCTATGGCTACACCTTC. The encoded protein is CGARAGRRYGYTF.

The chain joins TRBV30 to TRBJ1-1; D not certain. The CDR3 consists of 11 residues. Germline V CDR1 and CDR2: GTSNPN, SVGIG (reference sequence). The ends were cut back, 0 bases at V and 11 bases at J, with 10 bases in the middle. The CDR3 region is CAWSVGRGAFF. CDR3 bases: TGTGCCTGGAGTGTAGGTCGCGGGGCTTTCTTT.

This clonotype is a singleton in its sample. A much larger clonotype is one base distant, so this may be a read error. This rearrangement joins TRBV20-1 to TRBJ1-2; 10 nucleotides line up with TRBD1. This CDR3 has 15 amino acids. V was pared by 2 bases and J by 4 bases, with 7 bases of the junction left unmatched. CDR1 DFQATT and CDR2 SNEGSKA come from the germline V gene (reference sequence). CDR3 amino acids: CSARNHGQGGYGYTF. CDR3 coding DNA: TGCAGTGCTAGAAACCACGGACAGGGGGGCTATGGCTACACCTTC.

This clonotype was counted a few times. The J gene is TRBJ2-5, the V gene TRBV7-9, with TRBD1 as a possible D gene (5 bases). V dropped 4 bases and J dropped 3 bases, with 12 bases sitting between them. In germline, CDR1 is SEHNR, CDR2 FQNEAQ (reference sequence). The CDR3 extends over 14 amino acids. CDR3 sequence reads: CASSSPRTKETQYF. CDR3 coding DNA: TGTGCCAGCAGCTCCCCGAGGACAAAAGAGACCCAGTACTTC.

The chain combines TRBV9 with TRBJ2-2; D is perhaps TRBD2 (5 bases). The CDR3 runs 13 residues. CDR1 is SGDLS, CDR2 YYNGEE, per germline. V was clipped by 0 bases and J by 6 bases, with 6 bases between them. DNA of the CDR3: TGTGCCAGCAGCGTAGATAGCGCCGGGGAGCTGTTTTTT. It translates to CASSVDSAGELFF.

The chain recombines TRBV24-1 with TRBJ1-2, with D tentatively TRBD1 (5 bases). CDR3 length equals 14 residues. CDR1 and CDR2 from the germline V gene are KGHDR and SFDVKD. V gave up 3 bases and J gave up 6 bases, with 13 bases separating them. CDR3 residues: CATSDTGTEHGYTF. In DNA form, the CDR3 reads TGTGCCACCAGTGATACCGGGACTGAACATGGCTACACCTTC.

The rearrangement links TRBV18 to TRBJ2-1; 7 nucleotides agree with TRBD1. The DNA end is more similar to TRBJ2-7, so the J call may be wrong. CDR3 length: 14 residues. The germline gives CDR1 KGHSH, CDR2 LQKENI. The CDR3 nucleotides are TGTGCCAGCTCACCTCCCGACAGGGCAAATGAGCAGTACTTC. It yields the protein CASSPPDRANEQYF.

At least ten counts were recorded for this clonotype. This chain links TRBV12-3 or TRBV12-4 with TRBJ1-4; TRBD1 agrees at 9 bases. Losses at the gene ends were 5 bases for V and 8 bases for J; bases not matched to a gene: 6. This CDR3 is 14 amino acids long. The chain's CDR3 is CASSGGQGGEKLFF. DNA for the CDR3: TGTGCCAGCAGTGGGGGACAGGGAGGAGAAAAACTGTTTTTT.

This clonotype showed up just a few times. CDR3 in amino acids: CASSYSLHEQYF. The CDR3 region has the DNA TGTGCCAGCAGTTACTCCCTCCACGAGCAGTACTTC. This rearrangement joins TRBV6-2 or TRBV6-3 to TRBJ2-7, with D uncertain. Trimming cost V 0 bases and J 5 bases, with 5 bases left between them. Per the germline V gene, CDR1 is MNHEY and CDR2 is SVGEGT. CDR3 size: 12 residues.

Only one count was recorded for this clonotype. The conserved final phenylalanine or tryptophan is absent from the CDR3, which likely points to a read error. The chain recombines TRBV20-1 with TRBJ1-2; D is undetermined. Germline assignment: CDR1 DFQATT and CDR2 SNEGSKA (reference sequence). V was pared by 6 bases and J by 3 bases, with 11 bases between. The CDR3 has 12 residues. The CDR3 region is CSAPSFDYGYTI. The CDR3 nucleotides are TGCAGTGCCCCCAGTTTCGACTATGGCTACACCATC.

This clonotype was recorded once. The rearrangement joins TRBV6-5 to TRBJ2-1; maybe TRBD2 (5 bases). The J call may be in error: the DNA end matches TRBJ2-7 better. Germline V gene sequence: CDR1 MNHEY, CDR2 SVGAGI. This CDR3 comprises 15 residues. CDR3 nucleotide sequence: TGTGCCAGCTCACTAACTAGGGCGTCCTACAATGAGCAGTACTTC. Translated: CASSLTRASYNEQYF.

Details on this clonotype: A single base separates this from a much larger clone, so it may be a read error. The chain has TRBV20-1 and TRBJ1-2, with D hard to call. The V and J ends lost 7 bases and 4 bases respectively, with 13 bases between them. Germline loops: CDR1 DFQATT, CDR2 SNEGSKA (reference sequence). The CDR3 runs to 12 residues. CDR3 nucleotides: TGCAGTGTGCCCCTTAACAGCTATGGCTACACCTTC. This codes for CSVPLNSYGYTF.

As regards this clonotype: This may arise from a read error, as a much more abundant clone is one base away. The chain's CDR3 is CASSYLFSGATYNEQYF. Here the CDR3 DNA reads TGTGCCAGCAGTTACCTATTTAGCGGGGCAACCTACAATGAGCAGTACTTC. The chain joins TRBV6-2 or TRBV6-3 to TRBJ2-5; 8 bases are shared with TRBD2. CDR3 length: 17 amino acids. Germline CDR1 reads MNHEY; CDR2 reads SVGEGT. The junction had 19 bases not matched to a gene; V was cut back by 2 bases and J by 11 bases.

For this clonotype: A much larger clone lies a single base off, so this may be a read error. The rearrangement joins TRBV9 to TRBJ2-7, with D perhaps given as TRBD1 or TRBD2 (5 bases each). V lost 2 bases to trimming and J lost 7 bases, with 16 bases between them. CDR1 SGDLS and CDR2 YYNGEE come from the germline V gene. CDR3 length: 14 amino acids. This CDR3 is CASSVGVVGNEQYF. In DNA form, the CDR3 reads TGTGCCAGCAGCGTGGGGGTTGTTGGCAATGAGCAGTACTTC.

V usage is TRBV21-1 and J usage is TRBJ1-1; no check of the table's D call, TRBD1, against the DNA was made. TRBV21-1 counts as a pseudogene. The CDR3 length is 14 residues. The DNA for the CDR3 is TGTGCCAGCAGTCGACGGGACAGGGAGACTGAAGCTTTCTTT. Encoded protein: CASSRRDRETEAFF.

The genes are TRBV4-2 and TRBJ1-5; no clear D. Trimming took 0 bases from V and 4 from J, leaving 10 bases between them. The CDR3 sequence is 15 residues long. Per germline, CDR1 LGHNA and CDR2 YNFKEQ. CDR3 DNA sequence: TGTGCCAGCAGCCAAGATCGAGCCGAGAATCAGCCCCAGCATTTT. This encodes CASSQDRAENQPQHF.

In this sample, this clonotype turned up a few times. The V gene is TRBV15, the J gene TRBJ2-7; weak D call: TRBD2 (5 bases). Germline values: CDR1 LNHNV, CDR2 YYDKDF (reference sequence). With 3 bases removed from V and 2 bases from J, the gap between germline ends came to 14 bases. The CDR3 runs 15 residues. CDR3 in amino acids: CATSRDSGRTYEQYF. The DNA of the CDR3 is TGTGCCACCAGCAGGGACTCGGGCAGAACCTACGAGCAGTACTTC.

In its sample, this clonotype was seen once. It may be a read error: a sequence one base away is much more abundant. The chain employs TRBV12-3 or TRBV12-4 and TRBJ2-5, with D hard to call. This CDR3 is 15 amino acids long. The CDR3 reads CASSRAGGDQETRYF. The CDR3 nucleotides read TGTGCCAGCAGTCGAGCAGGCGGAGACCAAGAGACCCGGTACTTC.

This clonotype appeared many times. The chain has TRBV20-1 and TRBJ2-7; D is tentatively TRBD1 or TRBD2 (7 bases each). The ends were cut back, 4 bases at V and 7 bases at J, with 23 bases in the middle. The CDR3 loop spans 15 amino acids. Germline V gene lookup returns CDR1 DFQATT and CDR2 SNEGSKA (reference sequence). CDR3 DNA sequence: TGCAGTGCTAAGGCTCCGGGACAGAAGGGGGGGGAGCAGTACTTC. Translation gives CSAKAPGQKGGEQYF.